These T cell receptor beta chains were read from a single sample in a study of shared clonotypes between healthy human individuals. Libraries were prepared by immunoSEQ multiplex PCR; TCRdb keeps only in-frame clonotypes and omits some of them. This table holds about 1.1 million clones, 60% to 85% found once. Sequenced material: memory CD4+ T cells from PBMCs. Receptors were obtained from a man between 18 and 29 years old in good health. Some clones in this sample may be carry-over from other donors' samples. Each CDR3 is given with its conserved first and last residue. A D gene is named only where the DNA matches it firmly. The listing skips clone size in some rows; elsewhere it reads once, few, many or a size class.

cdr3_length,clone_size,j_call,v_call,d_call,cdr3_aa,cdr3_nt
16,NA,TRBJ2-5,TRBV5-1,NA,CASSLGLGGSQETQYF,TGCGCCAGCAGCTTGGGGCTTGGGGGATCCCAAGAGACCCAGTACTTC
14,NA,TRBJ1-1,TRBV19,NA,CAGWPGWVNTEAFF,TGTGCCGGTTGGCCGGGTTGGGTGAACACTGAAGCTTTCTTT
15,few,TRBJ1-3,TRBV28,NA,CASSSPGVGGNTIYF,TGTGCCAGCAGTTCCCCGGGGGTCGGGGGAAACACCATATATTTT
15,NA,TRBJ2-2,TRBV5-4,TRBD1,CASSLGQGNTGELFF,TGTGCCAGCAGCTTGGGACAGGGGAACACCGGGGAGCTGTTTTTT
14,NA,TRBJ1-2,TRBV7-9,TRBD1,CASKRQGEDYGYTF,TGTGCCAGCAAGAGACAGGGCGAGGACTATGGCTACACCTTC
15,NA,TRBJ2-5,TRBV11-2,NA,CASPGGDEVQETQYF,TGTGCCAGCCCCGGGGGAGATGAGGTACAAGAGACCCAGTACTTC
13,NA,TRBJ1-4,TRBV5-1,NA,CASSREVAEKLFF,TGCGCCAGCAGCAGGGAAGTTGCTGAAAAACTGTTTTTT
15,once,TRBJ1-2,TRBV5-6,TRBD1,CASSPGQGIGYGYTF,TGTGCCAGCAGCCCCGGACAGGGCATTGGTTATGGCTACACCTTC
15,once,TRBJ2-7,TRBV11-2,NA,CASSPIGGRSYEQYF,TGTGCCAGCAGCCCGATAGGGGGGCGGTCCTACGAGCAGTACTTC
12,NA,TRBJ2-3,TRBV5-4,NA,CASSSDKDTQYF,TGTGCCAGCAGCTCGGATAAGGATACGCAGTATTTT
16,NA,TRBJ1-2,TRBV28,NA,CASSFPGAGVGYGYTF,TGTGCCAGCAGTTTCCCAGGCGCGGGGGTCGGTTATGGCTACACCTTC
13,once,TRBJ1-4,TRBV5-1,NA,CASSLVAREKLFF,TGCGCCAGCAGCTTGGTCGCGCGTGAAAAACTGTTTTTT
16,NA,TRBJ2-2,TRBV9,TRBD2,CASSVEAGAGSGELFF,TGTGCCAGCAGCGTAGAGGCGGGAGCAGGCAGCGGGGAGCTGTTTTTT
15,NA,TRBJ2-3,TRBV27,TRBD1,CASSFGQGGTDTQYF,TGTGCCAGCAGTTTCGGACAGGGCGGAACAGATACGCAGTATTTT
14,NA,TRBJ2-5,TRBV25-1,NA,CASSGHWEPETQYF,TGTGCCAGCAGTGGACACTGGGAACCGGAGACCCAGTACTTC
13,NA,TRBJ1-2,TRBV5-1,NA,CASSYTAPYGYTF,TGCGCCAGCAGCTATACGGCCCCCTATGGCTACACCTTC
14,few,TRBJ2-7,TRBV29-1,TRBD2,CSVGGTSGSYEQYF,TGCAGCGTCGGTGGGACTAGCGGATCCTACGAGCAGTACTTC
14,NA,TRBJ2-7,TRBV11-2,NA,CASSFDGLSYEQYF,TGTGCCAGCAGCTTTGACGGACTCTCCTACGAGCAGTACTTC
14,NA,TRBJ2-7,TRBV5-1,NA,CASSYYRGSYEQYF,TGCGCCAGCAGCTACTACAGAGGGAGCTACGAGCAGTACTTC
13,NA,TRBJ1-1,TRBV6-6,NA,CASALGLNTEAFF,TGTGCCAGCGCCCTGGGTCTCAACACTGAAGCTTTCTTT
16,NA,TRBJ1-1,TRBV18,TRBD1,CASSRGQARRNTEAFF,TGTGCCAGCTCACGGGGACAGGCCCGTCGGAACACTGAAGCTTTCTTT
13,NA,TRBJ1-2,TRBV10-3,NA,CAISPGAPIGYTF,TGTGCCATCAGTCCGGGGGCCCCGATCGGCTACACCTTC
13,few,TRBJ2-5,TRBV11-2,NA,CASSLDPSETQYF,TGTGCCAGCAGCTTAGACCCCTCAGAGACCCAGTACTTC
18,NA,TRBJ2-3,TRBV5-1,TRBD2,CASSLALTAGLYTDTQYF,TGCGCCAGCAGCTTGGCCCTAACGGCGGGACTATACACAGATACGCAGTATTTT
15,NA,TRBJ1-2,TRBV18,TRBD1,CASSPPGQGPYGYTF,TGTGCCAGCTCACCACCGGGACAGGGACCCTATGGCTACACCTTC
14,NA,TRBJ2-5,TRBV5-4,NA,CASSSGPHQETQYF,TGTGCCAGCAGCTCGGGCCCACACCAAGAGACCCAGTACTTC
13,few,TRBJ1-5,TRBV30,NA,CAWSVVGARTQHF,TGTGCCTGGAGTGTAGTGGGGGCTAGGACCCAGCATTTT
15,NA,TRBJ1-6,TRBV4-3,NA,CASSQGTPNNSPLHF,TGCGCCAGCAGCCAAGGAACGCCTAATAATTCACCCCTCCACTTT
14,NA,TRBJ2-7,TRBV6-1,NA,CASSPMTEYYEQYF,TGTGCCAGCAGTCCGATGACAGAGTACTACGAGCAGTACTTC
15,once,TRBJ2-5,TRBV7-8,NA,CASSTAGLSPKTQYF,TGTGCCAGCAGCACCGCGGGCTTGTCCCCCAAGACCCAGTACTTC
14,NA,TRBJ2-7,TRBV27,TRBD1,CASQTGYISYEQYF,TGTGCCAGTCAGACAGGGTATATATCCTACGAGCAGTACTTC
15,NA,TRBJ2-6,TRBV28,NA,CASSFPFSGANVLTF,TGTGCCAGCAGTTTCCCCTTCTCTGGGGCCAACGTCCTGACTTTC
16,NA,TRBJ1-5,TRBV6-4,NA,CASSELVGYSNQPQHF,TGTGCCAGCAGTGAATTGGTCGGGTATAGCAATCAGCCCCAGCATTTT
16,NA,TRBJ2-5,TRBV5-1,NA,CASRPNPAGTEQTQYF,TGCGCCAGCAGGCCTAACCCGGCGGGGACGGAACAGACCCAGTACTTC
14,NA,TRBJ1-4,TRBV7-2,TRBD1,CASSSQGAREKLFF,TGTGCCAGCAGCTCACAGGGGGCGCGGGAAAAACTGTTTTTT
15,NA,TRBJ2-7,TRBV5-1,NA,CASSLGGIRSGEQYF,TGCGCCAGCAGCTTGGGCGGGATCCGTTCGGGGGAGCAGTACTTC
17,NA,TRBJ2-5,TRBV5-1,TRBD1,CASSPIPGTANQETQYF,TGCGCCAGCAGCCCAATACCGGGGACAGCGAACCAAGAGACCCAGTACTTC
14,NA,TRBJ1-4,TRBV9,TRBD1,CASSVGGQGEKLFF,TGTGCCAGCAGCGTAGGGGGACAGGGTGAAAAACTGTTTTTT
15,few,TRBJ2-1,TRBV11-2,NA,CASSSQGVSYNEQFF,TGTGCCAGCAGCTCGCAGGGTGTCTCCTACAATGAGCAGTTCTTC
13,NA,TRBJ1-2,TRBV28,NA,CASKTGAPYGYTF,TGTGCCAGCAAGACAGGTGCGCCCTATGGCTACACCTTC
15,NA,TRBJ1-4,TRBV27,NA,CASSLKGATNEKLFF,TGTGCCAGCAGTTTAAAAGGAGCAACTAATGAAAAACTGTTTTTT
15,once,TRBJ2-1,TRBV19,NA,CASSPRSTRGNEQFF,TGTGCCAGCTCGCCCCGTTCGACGAGGGGCAATGAGCAGTTCTTC
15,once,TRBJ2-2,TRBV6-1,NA,CASREYTGLAGELFF,TGTGCCAGCAGAGAATATACAGGGTTGGCCGGGGAGCTGTTTTTT
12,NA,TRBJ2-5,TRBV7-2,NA,CASSLDLVWGNF,TGTGCCAGCAGCTTAGATCTAGTATGGGGGAACTTC
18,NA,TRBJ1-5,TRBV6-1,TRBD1,CASSAEGQSTSRNQPQHF,TGTGCCAGCAGTGCCGAGGGACAGTCAACCAGTAGGAATCAGCCCCAGCATTTT
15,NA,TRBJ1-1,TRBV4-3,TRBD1,CASSQLRQGGTEAFF,TGCGCCAGCAGCCAATTAAGACAGGGAGGGACTGAAGCTTTCTTT
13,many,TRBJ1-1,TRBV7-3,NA,CASSLKGDTEAFF,TGTGCCAGCAGCCTAAAGGGAGACACTGAAGCTTTCTTT
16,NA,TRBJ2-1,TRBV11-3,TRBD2,CASSLLAGGGNNEQFF,TGTGCCAGCAGCTTACTAGCGGGAGGCGGGAACAATGAGCAGTTCTTC
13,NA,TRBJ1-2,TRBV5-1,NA,CASSPGWASGYTF,TGCGCCAGCAGCCCGGGATGGGCCTCTGGCTACACCTTC
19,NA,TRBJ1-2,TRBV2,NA,CASSEARLIRGPANYGYTF,TGTGCCAGCAGTGAAGCGCGGTTGATACGGGGGCCAGCTAACTATGGCTACACCTTC